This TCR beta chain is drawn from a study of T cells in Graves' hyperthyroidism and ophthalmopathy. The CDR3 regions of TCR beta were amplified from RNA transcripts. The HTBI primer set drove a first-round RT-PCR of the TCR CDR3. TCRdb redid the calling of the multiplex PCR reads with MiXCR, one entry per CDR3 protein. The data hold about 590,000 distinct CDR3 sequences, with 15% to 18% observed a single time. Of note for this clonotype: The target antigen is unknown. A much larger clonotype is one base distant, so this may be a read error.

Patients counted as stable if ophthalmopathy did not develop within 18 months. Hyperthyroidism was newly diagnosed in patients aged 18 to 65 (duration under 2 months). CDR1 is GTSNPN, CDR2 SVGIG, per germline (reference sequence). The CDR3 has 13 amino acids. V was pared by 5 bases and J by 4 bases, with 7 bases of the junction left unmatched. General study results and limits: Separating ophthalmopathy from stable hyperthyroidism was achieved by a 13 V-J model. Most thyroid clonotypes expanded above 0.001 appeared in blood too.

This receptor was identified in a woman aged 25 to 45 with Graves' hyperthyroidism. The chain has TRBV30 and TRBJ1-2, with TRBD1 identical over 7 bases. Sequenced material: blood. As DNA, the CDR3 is TGTGCCTGGGGGGCAGGGGGGGCCTATGGCTACACCTTC. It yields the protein CAWGAGGAYGYTF.